These T cell receptor beta chains were read from a single sample in a study of blood T cell repertoires in COVID-19. The data were produced by immunoSEQ multiplex PCR, yet TCRdb's version contains in-frame clones alone and is incomplete. In the table there are 150,000 to 200,000 clones, approximately 90% of which are singletons. The material sequenced was PBMCs or T cells enriched from blood (not recorded which). The receptors here all came from a woman aged 18-35 years who had recovered from COVID-19. Both conserved end residues are part of each CDR3. A D gene is named only where the DNA matches it firmly. The size of a clone is reported for some rows only, either as once, few or many, or as a class for expanded clones.

size | D | J | V | CDR3 | DNA
. | TRBD2 | TRBJ2-2 | TRBV27 | CASRGVNTGELFF | TGTGCCAGCCGGGGGGTGAACACCGGGGAGCTGTTTTTT
once | TRBD2 | TRBJ2-5 | TRBV27 | CASRGLAGIYQETQYF | TGTGCCAGCAGGGGACTAGCGGGAATCTACCAAGAGACCCAGTACTTC
. | . | TRBJ2-3 | TRBV3-1/TRBV3-2 | CASSQEGQGLDTQYF | TGTGCCAGCAGCCAAGAAGGCCAGGGGTTAGATACGCAGTATTTT
. | TRBD1 | TRBJ2-1 | TRBV7-3 | CASSPTGGGYNEQFF | TGTGCCAGCAGCCCGACAGGGGGCGGCTACAATGAGCAGTTCTTC
once | TRBD2 | TRBJ2-1 | TRBV19 | CASSPYSGTSGLFGQFF | TGTGCCAGTAGTCCATACTCCGGGACTAGCGGGCTTTTTGGGCAGTTCTTC
once | . | TRBJ2-1 | TRBV24-1 | CATSDKRAGNEQFF | TGTGCCACCAGTGACAAGAGAGCCGGGAATGAGCAGTTCTTC
once | TRBD1 | TRBJ1-1 | TRBV10-3 | CAISQGQGFLTTEAFF | TGTGCCATCAGCCAGGGACAGGGATTCCTAACAACTGAAGCTTTCTTT
. | TRBD1 | TRBJ2-7 | TRBV6-6 | CASSSAGGAYEQYF | TGTGCCAGCAGTTCGGCAGGGGGAGCGTACGAGCAGTACTTC
. | TRBD2 | TRBJ2-1 | TRBV5-1 | CASSLPGLALYNEQFF | TGCGCCAGCAGCTTGCCGGGACTAGCCCTTTACAATGAGCAGTTCTTC
. | . | TRBJ2-7 | TRBV28 | CASSPPRLEQYF | TGTGCCAGCAGTCCCCCTAGGTTGGAGCAGTACTTC
few | . | TRBJ1-3 | TRBV7-2 | CASSLASGQNSGNTIYF | TGTGCCAGCAGCTTAGCGTCCGGACAGAACTCTGGAAACACCATATATTTT
. | . | TRBJ2-2 | TRBV27 | CASRPQLGAGELFF | TGTGCCAGCAGACCACAGTTGGGTGCCGGGGAGCTGTTTTTT
. | . | TRBJ2-3 | TRBV5-8 | CASSLALGTSTDTQYF | TGTGCCAGCAGCTTGGCTCTGGGGACTAGCACAGATACGCAGTATTTT
. | TRBD1 | TRBJ2-1 | TRBV6-5 | CASSRVDRGQNEQFF | TGTGCCAGCTCGAGGGTGGACAGGGGACAAAATGAGCAGTTCTTC
. | . | TRBJ2-3 | TRBV19 | CASSFIPGRGPDTQYF | TGTGCCAGTAGTTTCATCCCCGGGCGGGGCCCAGATACGCAGTATTTT
. | . | TRBJ2-5 | TRBV3-1/TRBV3-2 | CASSQDIDYQETQYF | TGTGCCAGCAGCCAAGATATCGACTACCAAGAGACCCAGTACTTC
. | TRBD1 | TRBJ2-6 | TRBV18 | CASSPLDRAGANVLTF | TGTGCCAGCTCACCCCTTGACAGGGCTGGGGCCAACGTCCTGACTTTC
. | TRBD2 | TRBJ2-2 | TRBV4-1 | CASSQIPGLVGTGELFF | TGCGCCAGCAGCCAGATCCCGGGACTAGTTGGCACCGGGGAGCTGTTTTTT
. | TRBD1 | TRBJ1-5 | TRBV7-2 | CASSGRTGEPQHF | TGTGCCAGCAGCGGCCGGACAGGGGAGCCCCAGCATTTT
few | . | TRBJ1-1 | TRBV5-6 | CASSFTLGSEGNTEAFF | TGTGCCAGCAGCTTTACTTTAGGGTCTGAGGGGAACACTGAAGCTTTCTTT
. | . | TRBJ2-3 | TRBV19 | CASSWRFAVKRSTDTQYF | TGTGCCAGTAGTTGGCGATTCGCGGTCAAGAGGAGCACAGATACGCAGTATTTT
. | TRBD2 | TRBJ2-5 | TRBV29-1 | CSVAGLAVQETQYF | TGCAGCGTTGCTGGACTAGCGGTACAAGAGACCCAGTACTTC
. | . | TRBJ1-2 | TRBV28 | CASSLRGANGYTF | TGTGCCAGCAGTTTGCGGGGGGCGAATGGCTACACCTTC
. | . | TRBJ1-2 | TRBV5-1 | CASSLSGGRLYGYTF | TGCGCCAGCAGCTTGTCCGGGGGACGGCTCTATGGCTACACCTTC
. | . | TRBJ1-3 | TRBV11-2 | CASSDQTGRSGNTIYF | TGTGCCAGCAGCGACCAAACAGGACGCTCTGGAAACACCATATATTTT
. | . | TRBJ1-1 | TRBV27 | CASSLMGSTNTEAFF | TGTGCCAGCAGTTTAATGGGGAGCACGAACACTGAAGCTTTCTTT
. | TRBD1 | TRBJ1-1 | TRBV28 | CASSPHAGTGNTEAFF | TGTGCCAGCAGTCCACATGCCGGGACAGGGAACACTGAAGCTTTCTTT
. | . | TRBJ2-2 | TRBV15 | CATSRWPKTNTGELFF | TGTGCCACCAGCAGATGGCCGAAGACGAACACCGGGGAGCTGTTTTTT
. | TRBD1 | TRBJ1-1 | TRBV18 | CASSPPGQGARDTEAFF | TGTGCCAGCTCACCACCGGGACAGGGGGCGCGTGACACTGAAGCTTTCTTT
. | . | TRBJ2-1 | TRBV9 | CASSVTTLFSYNEQFF | TGTGCCAGCAGCGTAACCACTTTATTCTCCTACAATGAGCAGTTCTTC
. | . | TRBJ2-5 | TRBV20-1 | CSASPRRAMPETQYF | TGCAGTGCTAGTCCTCGCAGGGCAATGCCGGAGACCCAGTACTTC
. | . | TRBJ2-2 | TRBV3-1/TRBV3-2 | CASSQLSGRYGELFF | TGTGCCAGCAGCCAATTAAGTGGGAGGTACGGGGAGCTGTTTTTT